The T cell receptor (beta chain) under discussion was sequenced for a study of cytomegalovirus exposure and HLA in healthy donors. V was clipped by 6 bases and J by 3 bases, with 9 bases between them. The CDR3 is 12 residues long. Germline V gives CDR1 SQVTM, CDR2 ANQGSEA. The primer mix had 60 Vbeta and 13 Jbeta primers. Clones were sequenced by immunoSEQ multiplex PCR, and TCRdb holds only the in-frame ones, with some missing. The sample contains about 150,000 clones, around 79% of which appear only once. Study-level findings and limits: Most of the CMV-associated TCR beta chains (in a later analysis) appeared to be HLA-restricted. Testing in vitro showed a few CMV-associated chains specific for CMV antigens. Indistinguishable V segments such as TRBV6-2 and TRBV6-3 were excluded.

Regarding this clone: Antigen unknown.

J is TRBJ1-5 and V is TRBV29-1, with D possibly TRBD1 on 6 matching bases. The sequence was collected from a male donor in good health and CMV-seronegative. The sequencing sample was made of PBMCs. As DNA, the CDR3 is TGCAGCGTGGACAGATACAATCAGCCCCAGCATTTT. The encoded protein is CSVDRYNQPQHF.